This TCR beta chain stems from a study of human versus mouse CDR3 diversity and MHC coevolution. V was pared by 5 bases and J by 5 bases, with 16 bases between. The CDR3 extends over 15 amino acids. Germline values: CDR1 SEHNR, CDR2 FQNEAQ (reference sequence). On this clone: The antigen is unknown.

Some clones are missing from TCRdb's copy, which holds only in-frame ones; the method was immunoSEQ multiplex PCR. Found here are 55,000 to 65,000 clones, around 94% of them singletons; the top ten hold under 20%. Overall study findings and caveats: Humans had the largest estimated TCR beta repertoire, 1.5 million to 2 million clonotypes.

Sequenced sample: naive CD4+ T cells from blood. Subset here: CD45RO-negative CD62L-positive naive CD4 T cells. The receptor was isolated from a person between 55 and 70 years old in good health. This chain joins TRBV7-9 and TRBJ1-5; a weak D match, TRBD1 (5 bases). CDR3 in DNA: TGTGCCAGCAGCCCCACCGGGACTTATGATCAGCCCCAGCATTTT. This codes for CASSPTGTYDQPQHF.